The rows below give T cell receptor beta chains drawn from one sample of a study of blood T cell repertoires in COVID-19. Produced via immunoSEQ multiplex PCR; TCRdb's table is partial and in-frame only. The sample yields roughly 320,000 clones, 90% seen once. Sequenced input: PBMCs or T cells enriched from blood (not recorded which). These receptor sequences come from a woman younger than 45 who had been exposed to COVID-19. CDR3s include the opening cysteine and the closing phenylalanine or tryptophan. The D gene is left open where the match is weak. Size tells how often a clone was seen (once, few, many) or the class of an expanded clone, and some rows leave it out.

NA	TRBV19	TRBJ1-5	NA	CASSEQPNQPQHF	TGTGCCAGTAGTGAACAGCCTAATCAGCCCCAGCATTTT
NA	TRBV18	TRBJ1-6	TRBD1	CASSPQDRSSSYNSPLHF	TGTGCCAGCTCACCCCAGGACAGGTCGAGCTCCTATAATTCACCCCTCCACTTT
NA	TRBV29-1	TRBJ1-2	NA	CSVGEFERGGYTF	TGCAGCGTTGGAGAATTCGAACGAGGGGGCTACACCTTC
NA	TRBV2	TRBJ1-1	NA	CASSVEEALVGPEAFF	TGTGCCAGCAGTGTGGAGGAGGCCCTAGTAGGTCCCGAAGCTTTCTTT
few	TRBV5-1	TRBJ2-1	TRBD2	CASSLGSGGSLSSYNEQFF	TGCGCCAGCAGCTTGGGGTCCGGGGGGTCCCTGAGCTCCTACAATGAGCAGTTCTTC
NA	TRBV11-3	TRBJ1-1	NA	CASSLSGTNTEAFF	TGTGCCAGCAGCTTATCAGGAACCAACACTGAAGCTTTCTTT
NA	TRBV3-1/TRBV3-2	TRBJ2-2	TRBD2	CASSPSGLAGGGPYHTGELFF	TGTGCCAGCAGCCCCTCGGGACTAGCGGGGGGGGGTCCGTATCACACCGGGGAGCTGTTTTTT
NA	TRBV6-5	TRBJ1-5	NA	CASSQVRGSNQPQHF	TGTGCCAGCAGCCAAGTCCGAGGATCCAATCAGCCCCAGCATTTT
NA	TRBV6-5	TRBJ2-7	NA	CASSYSQGPYEQYF	TGTGCCAGCAGTTACTCCCAGGGGCCCTACGAGCAGTACTTC
NA	TRBV5-1	TRBJ1-2	NA	CASSLAGYGYTF	TGCGCCAGCAGCTTAGCCGGCTATGGCTACACCTTC
NA	TRBV3-1/TRBV3-2	TRBJ1-1	TRBD1	CASSQGQGPMGEAFF	TGTGCCAGCAGCCAAGGACAGGGCCCTATGGGTGAAGCTTTCTTT